The T cell receptor (beta chain) described here comes from a study of T cell responses to AZD1222 COVID-19 vaccine. Notes on the study in general: There were repertoire samples only from the period after the peak T cell response. White British ancestry dominated among donors, who included more females, and clonal diversity was possibly underestimated. Seropositive at baseline were only 5 to 7 AZD1222 recipients.

CDR1 is LNHDA and CDR2 is SQIVND in the germline V gene (reference sequence). Trimming removed 4 bases at V and 1 base at J, with 11 bases between. CDR3 length equals 15 residues. Timing groups of about 4 and about 12 weeks for second doses were pooled. Note on this clone: Its target is not known.

Sequencing used immunoSEQ multiplex PCR; TCRdb keeps in-frame clones, though not all of them. The sample holds around 150,000 clones, approximately 94% seen once. Sequencing was performed on peripheral blood, taken 28 days after the second AZD1222 dose. The rearrangement uses TRBV19 and TRBJ1-5, with unresolved D. This receptor was identified in an adult who received the AZD1222 COVID-19 vaccine. The CDR3 loop reads CASSNRAASNQPQHF. Here the CDR3 DNA reads TGTGCCAGTAGTAATCGGGCAGCGAGCAATCAGCCCCAGCATTTT.